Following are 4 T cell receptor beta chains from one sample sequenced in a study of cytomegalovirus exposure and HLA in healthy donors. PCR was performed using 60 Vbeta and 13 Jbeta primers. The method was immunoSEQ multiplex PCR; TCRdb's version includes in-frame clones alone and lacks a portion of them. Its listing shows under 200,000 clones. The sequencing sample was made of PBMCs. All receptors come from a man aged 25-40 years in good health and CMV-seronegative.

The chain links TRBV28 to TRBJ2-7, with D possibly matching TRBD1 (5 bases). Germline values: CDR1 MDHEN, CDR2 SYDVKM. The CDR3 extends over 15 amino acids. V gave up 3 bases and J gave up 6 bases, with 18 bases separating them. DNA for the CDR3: TGTGCCAGCAGTTTCGGTGGGCCAGGGCAGGGCGAGCAGTACTTC. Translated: CASSFGGPGQGEQYF.

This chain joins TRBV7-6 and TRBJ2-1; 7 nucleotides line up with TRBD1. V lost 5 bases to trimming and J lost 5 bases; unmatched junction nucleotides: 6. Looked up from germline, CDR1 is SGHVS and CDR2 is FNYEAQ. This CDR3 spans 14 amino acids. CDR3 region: CASSPRDSNNEQFF. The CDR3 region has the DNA TGTGCCAGCAGCCCCCGGGACAGTAACAATGAGCAGTTCTTC.

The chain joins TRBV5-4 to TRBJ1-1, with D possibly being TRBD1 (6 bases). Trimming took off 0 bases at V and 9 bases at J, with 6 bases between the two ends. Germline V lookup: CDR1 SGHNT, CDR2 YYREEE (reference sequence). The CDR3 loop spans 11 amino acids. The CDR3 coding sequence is TGTGCCAGCAGCTTGGGGGGGCAAGCTTTCTTT. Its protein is CASSLGGQAFF.

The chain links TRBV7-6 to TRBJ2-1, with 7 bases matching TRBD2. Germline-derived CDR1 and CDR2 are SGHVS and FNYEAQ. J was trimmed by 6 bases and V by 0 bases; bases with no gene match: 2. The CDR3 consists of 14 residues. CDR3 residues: CASSLAGGVNEQFF. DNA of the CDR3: TGTGCCAGCAGCTTAGCGGGGGGGGTCAATGAGCAGTTCTTC.